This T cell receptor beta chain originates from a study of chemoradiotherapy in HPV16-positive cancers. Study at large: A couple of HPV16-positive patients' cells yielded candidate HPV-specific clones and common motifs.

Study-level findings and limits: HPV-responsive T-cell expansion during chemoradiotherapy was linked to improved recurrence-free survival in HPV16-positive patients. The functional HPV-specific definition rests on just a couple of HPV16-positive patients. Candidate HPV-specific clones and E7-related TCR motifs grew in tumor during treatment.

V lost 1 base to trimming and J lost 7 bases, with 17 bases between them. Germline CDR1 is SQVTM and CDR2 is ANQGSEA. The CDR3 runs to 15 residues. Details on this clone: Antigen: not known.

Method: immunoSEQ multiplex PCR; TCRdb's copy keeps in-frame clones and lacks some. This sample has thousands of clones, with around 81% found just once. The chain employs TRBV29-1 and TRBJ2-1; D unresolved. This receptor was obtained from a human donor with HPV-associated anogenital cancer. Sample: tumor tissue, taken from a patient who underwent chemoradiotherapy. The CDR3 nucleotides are TGCAGCGTTGAAGGCAGGCGCACGATGGGGAATGAGCAGTTCTTC. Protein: CSVEGRRTMGNEQFF.